Sequencing of this T cell receptor beta chain was carried out in a study of blood T cells in healthy people across ages. Study as a whole: T cells yielded about one barcoded beta molecule per two cells through template switching.

Using a J-beta primer mix together with a sample-barcoded 5' primer, a second PCR was run for about 6 to 12 cycles. TCRdb analysed the 5' RACE reads with MiXCR anew, one entry per CDR3 protein. The repertoire holds approximately 960,000 distinct CDR3 sequences, with about 28% as singletons. The CDR3 length is 11 residues. CDR1 SQVTM and CDR2 ANQGSEA come from the germline V gene. In addition, the sample was reused for a study of T cells of mothers and their children.

The chain couples TRBV29-1 to TRBJ2-5; 10 bases match TRBD1. The DNA end is a closer match to TRBJ2-7, so the J assignment may be wrong. Sequenced material: blood. The clonotype was recovered from a woman aged 40 to 55 in good health. The CDR3 here is CSHGQGGEQYF. CDR3 nucleotide sequence: TGCAGCCACGGACAGGGGGGCGAGCAGTACTTC.